Shown below are 23 T cell receptor beta chains from a single sample sequenced in a study of blood T cell repertoires in COVID-19. Profiling relied on immunoSEQ multiplex PCR, and the TCRdb table lists in-frame clones only, not all of them. Among about 130,000 clones, almost 70% were seen once, and the ten largest hold 1.9%. Sample: peripheral blood. The receptors were gathered from a woman in her 70s with acute or convalescent COVID-19.

The rearrangement links TRBV19 to TRBJ2-6; 9 positions match TRBD1. The CDR3 extends over 17 amino acids. With V trimmed by 7 bases and J by 4 bases, 11 bases remained unmatched. Germline V gene data show CDR1 as LNHDA and CDR2 as SQIVND (reference sequence). The CDR3 DNA is TGTGCCAGTACCCTCAGGACAGGGGCCGGAGGGGCCAACGTCCTGACTTTC. Translated, it gives CASTLRTGAGGANVLTF.

The chain is built from TRBV11-3 and TRBJ2-1, with 8 positions matching TRBD1. From germline, CDR1 is SGHNT and CDR2 YENEEA. The CDR3 extends over 15 amino acids. V lost 5 bases, J lost 6 bases, and 9 bases stayed unmatched. CDR3 DNA sequence: TGTGCCAGCAGCGTAGGGGGACAGGTCTTCAATGAGCAGTTCTTC. Amino acids: CASSVGGQVFNEQFF.

This clone occurred once. This rearrangement joins TRBV18 to TRBJ2-1; TRBD2 matches at 13 bases. The V gene end was trimmed by 6 bases and the J gene end by 9 bases; junction bases not matched to a gene: 8. The germline V gene encodes CDR1 KGHSH and CDR2 LQKENI. The CDR3 is made up of 15 amino acids. The CDR3 reads CASSPTSGRAREQFF. CDR3 DNA sequence: TGTGCCAGCTCCCCTACTAGCGGGAGGGCCCGTGAGCAGTTCTTC. The variable domain in full, completed from reference TRBV18 and TRBJ2-1, reads NAGVMQNPRHLVRRRGQEARLRCSPMKGHSHVYWYRQLPEEGLKFMVYLQKENIIDESGMPKERFSAEFPKEGPSILRIQQVVRGDSAAYFCASSPTSGRAREQFFGPGTRLTVL.

The chain couples TRBV30 to TRBJ1-1; D not resolved. The CDR3 contains 11 residues. Between the trimmed V and J ends, which lost 3 bases and 2 bases, there was a span of 4 bases. Germline loops: CDR1 GTSNPN, CDR2 SVGIG (reference sequence). DNA of the CDR3: TGTGCCTGGAGCCGTAACACTGAAGCTTTCTTT. It specifies CAWSRNTEAFF.

The chain carries TRBV27 and TRBJ1-2; D is unresolved. Germline loops: CDR1 MNHEY, CDR2 SMNVEV (reference sequence). The CDR3 has 13 residues. Trimming stripped 5 bases from V and 5 bases from J, with 12 bases between. The CDR3 coding sequence is TGTGCCAGCAGTCTCGGGTCTTCTTATGGCTACACCTTC. Its protein is CASSLGSSYGYTF.

CDR3 nucleotides: TGTGCCACCGGACAGGGGATAGAGACAGATACGCAGTATTTT. Amino acid sequence: CATGQGIETDTQYF. The chain employs TRBV2 and TRBJ2-3; 9 bases match TRBD1. This CDR3 is 14 amino acids long. The junction had 8 bases not matched to a gene; V was cut back by 10 bases and J by 3 bases. The germline V gene has CDR1 SNHLY and CDR2 FYNNEI.

The chain joins TRBV4-1 to TRBJ2-1; 8 positions match TRBD2. The CDR3 loop spans 15 amino acids. After removal of 5 bases from V and 1 base from J, the junction contained 4 bases not matched to a gene. CDR1 MGHRA and CDR2 YSYEKL come from the germline V gene. The CDR3 reads CASSTSGGSYNEQFF. CDR3 in DNA: TGCGCCAGCAGCACCAGCGGGGGTTCCTACAATGAGCAGTTCTTC.

This clone came up once. DNA for the CDR3: TGTGCCAGCAGCTTAGACAGGGTCGAGCAGTACTTC. Translating gives CASSLDRVEQYF. The rearrangement uses TRBV11-2 and TRBJ2-7; D may be TRBD1 (5 bases). Between the trimmed V and J ends, which lost 0 bases and 6 bases, there was a span of 6 bases. Germline assignment: CDR1 SGHAT and CDR2 FQNNGV. There are 12 residues in the CDR3.

With respect to this clone: Other DNA sequences in this sample translate to the same CDR3. This rearrangement joins TRBV6-5 to TRBJ1-3; the D gene is possibly TRBD1 (6 bases). Trimming took off 6 bases at V and 2 bases at J, with 8 bases between the two ends. Per germline, CDR1 MNHEY and CDR2 SVGAGI. The CDR3 is made up of 13 amino acids. The CDR3: CASSWTAGNTIYF. The CDR3 DNA is TGTGCCAGCAGCTGGACAGCTGGAAACACCATATATTTT.

CDR3 sequence: CASSLGQGYNSPLHF. The CDR3 bases are TGTGCCAGCAGCTTGGGGCAGGGATATAATTCACCCCTCCACTTT. The V call is TRBV5-8, the J call TRBJ1-6; TRBD1 might be the D (5 bases). Trimming stripped 0 bases from V and 4 bases from J, with 8 bases between. The germline V gene encodes CDR1 SGHTS and CDR2 YDEGEE. CDR3 length: 15 amino acids.

The chain is built from TRBV5-1 and TRBJ1-1; 7 bases map to TRBD1. Germline loops: CDR1 SGHRS, CDR2 YFSETQ. CDR3 length equals 14 residues. V dropped 2 bases and J dropped 1; count of bases not matched to a gene: 2. The CDR3 DNA reads TGCGCCAGCAGCTTTACAGGGGCGAACACTGAAGCTTTCTTT. Its protein product is CASSFTGANTEAFF.

The chain links TRBV19 to TRBJ2-7, with D tentatively TRBD1 (6 bases). V gave up 3 bases and J gave up 4 bases, with 16 bases separating them. Germline V CDR1 and CDR2: LNHDA, SQIVND (reference sequence). There are 15 residues in the CDR3. The DNA of the CDR3 is TGTGCCAGTAGTATGACAGGAGCGGAGGCTTACGAGCAGTACTTC. It specifies CASSMTGAEAYEQYF.

The gene calls are TRBV3-1 (or the pseudogene TRBV3-2) and TRBJ2-2, with 11 bases identical to TRBD2. The CDR3 extends over 18 amino acids. Germline V gives CDR1 LGHDT, CDR2 YNNKEL (reference sequence). The ends lost 7 bases at V and 6 bases at J; junction bases unmatched: 16. For the CDR3, the DNA is TGTGCCAGCAAAAAAGGGGGAACTAGCGGGAGAGTTTCCGGGGAGCTGTTTTTT. This translates into CASKKGGTSGRVSGELFF.

V and J are TRBV19 and TRBJ1-4, with no clear D. CDR1 is LNHDA and CDR2 is SQIVND in the germline V gene (reference sequence). The CDR3 totals 15 residues. V lost 1 base to trimming and J lost 10 bases, with 16 bases between them. The DNA for the CDR3 is TGTGCCAGTAGTATAGGCACGGCCTCGGAGGGAAAACTGTTTTTT. This encodes CASSIGTASEGKLFF.

The genes are TRBV3-1 (or the pseudogene TRBV3-2) and TRBJ2-5; 14 nucleotides align to TRBD2. The CDR3 is 17 residues long. V shed 2 bases, J shed 5 bases, and the junction held 7 bases outside the gene matches. Germline assignment: CDR1 LGHDT and CDR2 YNNKEL (reference sequence). CDR3 region: CASSQLPGTSGSETQYF. CDR3 bases: TGTGCCAGCAGCCAACTTCCTGGGACTAGCGGGAGTGAGACCCAGTACTTC.

The chain is built from TRBV7-2 and TRBJ1-3; 8 bases are shared with TRBD1. J gave up 0 bases and V 0 bases, and 7 bases lay outside the gene matches. Germline V lookup: CDR1 SGHTA, CDR2 FQGNSA. This CDR3 is 18 amino acids long. CDR3 DNA sequence: TGTGCCAGCAGCTTAGCTCCCCTACAGGGGGGCTCTGGAAACACCATATATTTT. Its translation: CASSLAPLQGGSGNTIYF.

This chain joins TRBV6-2 or TRBV6-3 and TRBJ2-2; D might be TRBD2 (6 bases). Trimming took 6 bases from V and 1 from J, leaving 12 bases between them. Germline lookup yields CDR1 MNHEY and CDR2 SVGEGT. This CDR3 region has 15 residues. The CDR3 protein is CASSPAGWNTGELFF. The CDR3 nucleotides are TGTGCCAGCAGCCCGGCGGGGTGGAACACCGGGGAGCTGTTTTTT.

This clone was found once. The chain links TRBV6-2 or TRBV6-3 to TRBJ2-5; D may be TRBD1 (6 bases). The length of the CDR3 is 14 residues. Trimming took 6 bases from V and 4 from J, leaving 15 bases between them. The germline CDR1 and CDR2 sequences are MNHEY and SVGEGT. In DNA, the CDR3 is TGTGCCAGCAGCCGGGACATAGAGGCAGAGACCCAGTACTTC. Amino acids: CASSRDIEAETQYF.

The CDR3 loop is CASSQARWDRENIQYF. In nucleotides, the CDR3 is TGCGCCAGCAGCCAAGCGAGATGGGACAGGGAAAACATTCAGTACTTC. This chain joins TRBV4-3 and TRBJ2-4; TRBD1 aligns across 9 bases. CDR1 and CDR2 from the germline V gene are LGHNA and YSLEER. The CDR3 sequence is 16 residues long. The V and J ends lost 1 base and 5 bases, in that order; junction bases with no gene match: 6.

This clone was recorded a few times. This rearrangement joins TRBV4-3 to TRBJ1-2, with TRBD1 identical over 8 bases. This CDR3 contains 15 residues. Trimming removed 0 bases from V and 3 bases from J; junction bases left unmatched: 3. CDR1 LGHNA and CDR2 YSLEER come from the germline V gene. This chain's CDR3 is CASSQDGTGYYGYTF. As DNA, the CDR3 is TGCGCCAGCAGCCAAGATGGGACAGGCTACTATGGCTACACCTTC.

The V and J genes are TRBV14 and TRBJ2-5, with 8 bases matching TRBD2. Germline-derived CDR1 and CDR2 are SGHDN and FVKESK. CDR3 length: 16 residues. V shed 4 bases, J shed 3 bases, and the junction held 10 bases outside the gene matches. The CDR3 spells CASSLNTGTRKETQYF. The CDR3 nucleotides read TGTGCCAGCAGCCTTAACACGGGGACTAGGAAAGAGACCCAGTACTTC.

This clone has just a few counts. The CDR3 DNA follows: TGTGCCAGCAGGCCTCCTAGCGGGGCCACAGATACGCAGTATTTT. Its protein product is CASRPPSGATDTQYF. The chain is built from TRBV11-2 and TRBJ2-3; 9 bases align to TRBD2. V lost 6 bases and J lost 2; bases outside the gene matches: 6. The CDR3 is 15 residues long. From germline, CDR1 is SGHAT and CDR2 FQNNGV.

The rearrangement joins TRBV5-1 to TRBJ1-1; TRBD1 agrees at 7 bases. CDR1 is SGHRS and CDR2 is YFSETQ in the germline V gene. This CDR3 spans 14 amino acids. J lost 5 bases, V lost 0 bases, and 4 bases had no gene match. The DNA for the CDR3 is TGCGCCAGCAGCTTGGAAGCAGGGGGAACTGAAGCTTTCTTT. Its translation is CASSLEAGGTEAFF.